One and the same sample provided the 14 T cell receptor beta chains below, sequenced in a study of blood T cell repertoires in COVID-19. Profiled with immunoSEQ multiplex PCR; TCRdb holds only in-frame clones, not every one. The data show roughly 100,000 clones, more than 85% seen once. The sequenced material came from peripheral blood. The receptors stem from a man aged 50 to 60 with active or convalescent COVID-19.

This sequence joins TRBV7-9 and TRBJ2-5; TRBD1 aligns across 9 bases. Looked up from germline, CDR1 is SEHNR and CDR2 is FQNEAQ (reference sequence). This CDR3 has 15 residues. The V segment lost 5 bases and the J segment 4 bases; nucleotides outside the gene matches: 8. The chain's CDR3 is CASSQTGGEGETQYF. The CDR3 bases are TGTGCCAGCAGCCAAACAGGGGGCGAAGGAGAGACCCAGTACTTC.

V gene TRBV2 combines with J gene TRBJ2-7; 8 bases are a match to TRBD1. This CDR3 is built from 15 residues. V lost 6 bases to trimming and J lost 0 bases; unmatched junction nucleotides: 7. CDR1 is SNHLY, CDR2 FYNNEI, per germline. CDR3 residues: CASRAGQGLSYEQYV. The CDR3 DNA follows: TGTGCCAGCAGGGCCGGACAGGGACTCTCCTACGAGCAGTACGTC.

The chain combines TRBV16 with TRBJ1-1; TRBD1 agrees at 10 bases. The V segment lost 8 bases and the J segment 5 bases; nucleotides outside the gene matches: 8. The CDR3 contains 14 residues. Germline V gives CDR1 KGHSY, CDR2 FQNENV. CDR3 bases: TGTGCCAGCGGATCGGGACAGGGGTTGACTGAAGCTTTCTTT. Amino acid sequence: CASGSGQGLTEAFF.

The CDR3 protein is CSASGPAGSNQPQHF. DNA for the CDR3: TGCAGTGCTAGTGGACCCGCAGGCAGCAATCAGCCCCAGCATTTT. V is TRBV20-1 and J is TRBJ1-5, with unresolved D. The CDR3 is 15 amino acids. V was trimmed by 3 bases and J by 1 base, leaving 13 bases between them. The germline CDR1 and CDR2 sequences are DFQATT and SNEGSKA (reference sequence).

The gene calls are TRBV28 and TRBJ1-2; the match to TRBD1 covers 8 bases. Losses at the gene ends were 6 bases for V and 2 bases for J; bases not matched to a gene: 5. Germline-derived CDR1 and CDR2 are MDHEN and SYDVKM. This CDR3 spans 14 amino acids. CDR3 nucleotides: TGTGCCAGCAGGTCACAGGGGGGCAACTATGGCTACACCTTC. This translates into CASRSQGGNYGYTF.

The CDR3 DNA reads TGTGCCATCAGTGGGGGAGACACCAATCAGCCCCAGCATTTT. Its translation: CAISGGDTNQPQHF. The rearrangement joins TRBV10-3 to TRBJ1-5; no clear D gene. The CDR3 is 14 amino acids. Germline V gene data show CDR1 as ENHRY and CDR2 as SYGVKD. V lost 4 bases and J lost 3, with 10 bases in between.

CDR3 DNA sequence: TGTGCCAGCAGCGACGGGACTAGCGTCGGAGAGACCCAGTACTTC. The encoded protein is CASSDGTSVGETQYF. V is TRBV9 and J is TRBJ2-5; TRBD2 agrees at 10 bases. With 3 bases clipped from V and 4 bases from J, the junction kept 6 bases outside the gene matches. This CDR3 contains 15 residues. Germline CDR1 is SGDLS and CDR2 is YYNGEE.

The chain combines TRBV15 with TRBJ2-3, with 7 nucleotides matching TRBD1. The CDR3 runs to 18 residues. Germline CDR1 LNHNV, CDR2 YYDKDF (reference sequence). Trimming cost V 4 bases and J 2 bases; bases outside gene matches: 15. CDR3 sequence reads: CATSTLPGQPGSTDTQYF. The CDR3 region has the DNA TGTGCCACCAGCACCTTGCCGGGACAGCCTGGCTCCACAGATACGCAGTATTTT.

The rearrangement uses TRBV28 and TRBJ2-6; a possible D gene is TRBD1 (5 bases). The CDR3 loop spans 15 amino acids. Germline V gene data show CDR1 as MDHEN and CDR2 as SYDVKM. The V and J ends lost 5 bases and 2 bases respectively, with 10 bases between them. This CDR3 is CASSVTGTGANVLTF. The CDR3 coding sequence is TGTGCCAGCAGTGTTACAGGTACTGGGGCCAACGTCCTGACTTTC.

The chain uses TRBV4-1 and TRBJ1-5; D is unresolved. The V gene's germline CDR1 is MGHRA and CDR2 YSYEKL. The V end was cut by 0 bases, the J end by 2 bases, with 14 bases between. The CDR3 consists of 17 residues. CDR3 protein: CASSQDSSPGGNQPQHF. DNA of the CDR3: TGCGCCAGCAGCCAAGATTCCAGTCCAGGTGGCAATCAGCCCCAGCATTTT.

The gene calls are TRBV6-6 and TRBJ2-1; TRBD1 matches 9 bases. J lost 9 bases, V lost 0 bases, and 3 bases had no gene match. Germline assignment: CDR1 MNHNY and CDR2 SVGAGI (reference sequence). The CDR3 consists of 14 residues. This CDR3 reads CASSYSLTGGEQFF. The CDR3 DNA follows: TGTGCCAGCAGTTACTCGTTGACAGGGGGTGAGCAGTTCTTC.

This clone was seen a single time. The chain is built from TRBV18 and TRBJ2-7, with D perhaps TRBD2 (5 bases). V was trimmed by 0 bases and J by 2 bases, leaving 14 bases between them. Germline V lookup: CDR1 KGHSH, CDR2 LQKENI. The CDR3 is 16 amino acids. CDR3 region: CASSPPLRTFPYEQYV. The CDR3, as DNA: TGTGCCAGCTCACCACCGTTAAGGACTTTTCCCTACGAGCAGTACGTC.

J is TRBJ2-1 and V is TRBV7-9; TRBD2 might be the D (7 bases). The germline V gene encodes CDR1 SEHNR and CDR2 FQNEAQ (reference sequence). V lost 6 bases and J lost 4, with 16 bases in between. The CDR3 covers 15 residues. The DNA of the CDR3 is TGTGCCAGCAGAGGGGGAGCGGGACTGTACAATGAGCAGTTCTTC. Its protein is CASRGGAGLYNEQFF.

This chain links TRBV25-1 with TRBJ2-5; the match to TRBD2 covers 7 bases. The trim removed 8 bases at V and 5 bases at J, leaving 8 bases unmatched. The CDR3 spans 13 residues. Per germline, CDR1 MGHDK and CDR2 SYGVNS. For the CDR3, the DNA is TGTGCCAGCGGAGTCGGGGGGAGGGAGACCCAGTACTTC. The encoded protein is CASGVGGRETQYF.